A single sample is the source of the 23 T cell receptor beta chains below, sequenced in a study of vaccination and CD4 T cells after COVID-19. No antigens are known for them. Sequenced with the Oncomine TCR Beta short-read assay was DNA taken from cultured CD4+ T cells. TCRdb re-called the PCR reads with MiXCR, one entry per CDR3 protein. Of nearly 5,000 distinct CDR3 sequences listed, roughly 40% are singletons. The treatment was: approximately 9-day PBMC culture with coronavirus spike peptide pools or control peptides (ViraFEST assay). This material consisted of CD4+ T cells from blood, cultured in vitro, taken after SARS-CoV-2 vaccination. Receptors were obtained from a human donor who had recovered from COVID-19.

This clonotype was seen a handful of times. V gene TRBV20-1 combines with J gene TRBJ1-2; 10 positions agree with TRBD1. The V and J ends lost 3 bases and 8 bases, in that order; junction bases with no gene match: 6. The CDR3 extends over 13 amino acids. Per germline, CDR1 DFQATT and CDR2 SNEGSKA (reference sequence). CDR3 sequence: CSASRQGAGGYTF. CDR3 coding DNA: TGCAGTGCTAGTAGACAGGGGGCGGGGGGCTACACCTTC.

V is TRBV6-5 and J is TRBJ2-5; 8 bases are shared with TRBD1. The germline gives CDR1 MNHEY, CDR2 SVGAGI. Trimming at V came to 4 bases and at J to 0 bases, leaving 10 bases not matched to a gene. This CDR3 contains 17 residues. CDR3 residues: CASSFPPGQVYQETQYF. CDR3 DNA sequence: TGTGCCAGCAGTTTTCCACCGGGACAGGTCTACCAAGAGACCCAGTACTTC.

The chain carries TRBV20-1 and TRBJ2-1; TRBD1 or TRBD2 may be the D gene (5 bases each). The germline gives CDR1 DFQATT, CDR2 SNEGSKA (reference sequence). The V gene lost 3 bases and the J gene lost 7 bases, with 19 bases spanning the gap. This CDR3 has 15 residues. CDR3 in DNA: TGCAGTGCTAGGGGGCCCAGGAGGATGGGGAATGAGCAGTTCTTC. Translation gives CSARGPRRMGNEQFF.

CDR3 residues: CASSQGGTGTSNQPQHF. CDR3 coding DNA: TGCGCCAGCAGCCAAGGTGGGACAGGAACAAGCAATCAGCCCCAGCATTTT. The chain couples TRBV4-1 to TRBJ1-5; 8 nucleotides align to TRBD1. Germline values: CDR1 MGHRA, CDR2 YSYEKL. This CDR3 is 17 amino acids long. The V and J ends lost 1 base and 1 base, in that order; junction bases with no gene match: 6.

This clonotype was counted between two and nine times. The chain combines TRBV9 with TRBJ2-5; possible D gene TRBD1, 6 bases. Germline-derived CDR1 and CDR2 are SGDLS and YYNGEE. V gave up 4 bases and J gave up 1 base, with 17 bases separating them. The CDR3 has 16 amino acids. CDR3 DNA: TGTGCCAGCAGCCCGCCCCCAGGGGCCCTCCAAGAGACCCAGTACTTC. Translation: CASSPPPGALQETQYF.

The genes are TRBV20-1 and TRBJ2-1, with 14 nucleotides matching TRBD2. The J segment lost 3 bases and the V segment lost 2 bases, leaving 21 bases of the junction unmatched. This CDR3 has 22 amino acids. Germline values: CDR1 DFQATT, CDR2 SNEGSKA (reference sequence). Written as DNA, the CDR3 is TGCAGTGCTAGACCCAAATCGATGCCGGGACTAGCGGGAGTGTCATTCTACAATGAGCAGTTCTTC. This translates into CSARPKSMPGLAGVSFYNEQFF.

This clonotype was detected once. The V call is TRBV11-2, the J call TRBJ1-1; D remains ambiguous. The germline CDR1 and CDR2 sequences are SGHAT and FQNNGV. CDR3 size: 13 residues. Trimming cost V 2 bases and J 4 bases, with 8 bases left between them. The CDR3 protein is CASSLKGRTEAFF. CDR3 nucleotides: TGTGCCAGCAGCTTAAAGGGTCGCACTGAAGCTTTCTTT.

The rearrangement links TRBV6-1 to TRBJ1-2; D gene ambiguous. Germline CDR1 is MNHNS and CDR2 is SASEGT. The V end lost 7 bases, the J end lost 8 bases, and 17 bases lay between the germline ends. The length of the CDR3 is 13 residues. Here the CDR3 DNA reads TGTGCCAGCAAAGAAGGAGAGGTTCGAGGCTACACCTTC. This translates into CASKEGEVRGYTF.

The rearrangement links TRBV7-7 to TRBJ2-5, with 10 positions matching TRBD2. CDR3 length: 16 residues. The V segment lost 5 bases and the J segment 4 bases; nucleotides outside the gene matches: 10. The V gene's germline CDR1 is SSHAT and CDR2 FNYEAQ (reference sequence). CDR3 in DNA: TGTGCCAGCAGCCCCCGCCTAGCGGGAGAAGGAGAGACCCAGTACTTC. This sequence encodes CASSPRLAGEGETQYF.

V and J are TRBV7-2 and TRBJ1-2; a weak D match, TRBD1 (5 bases). Germline V gene data show CDR1 as SGHTA and CDR2 as FQGNSA. The CDR3 spans 14 residues. Between the trimmed V and J ends, which lost 1 base and 4 bases, there was a span of 10 bases. CDR3: CASSLGDSLYGYTF. The CDR3 DNA is TGTGCCAGCAGCTTAGGTGACAGCCTCTATGGCTACACCTTC.

This clonotype is labeled as medium-sized. CDR3: CASSPGPGGLFGYTF. CDR3 DNA sequence: TGTGCCAGTAGCCCCGGTCCGGGGGGGTTGTTTGGCTACACCTTC. The rearrangement joins TRBV19 to TRBJ1-2; maybe TRBD1 (5 bases). V was clipped by 6 bases and J by 7 bases, with 21 bases between them. The CDR3 totals 15 residues. Looked up from germline, CDR1 is LNHDA and CDR2 is SQIVND (reference sequence).

This chain links TRBV20-1 with TRBJ1-5, with D maybe TRBD1 (5 bases). Trimming removed 4 bases at V and 1 base at J, with 11 bases between. Germline-derived CDR1 and CDR2 are DFQATT and SNEGSKA (reference sequence). CDR3 length: 14 residues. The CDR3 region is CSATPGTSNQPQHF. DNA for the CDR3: TGCAGTGCTACACCGGGGACGAGCAATCAGCCCCAGCATTTT.

There are a few counts of this clonotype. The chain links TRBV7-9 to TRBJ1-2; tentatively, D is TRBD1 (5 bases). The ends were cut back, 2 bases at V and 6 bases at J, with 19 bases in the middle. From germline, CDR1 is SEHNR and CDR2 FQNEAQ (reference sequence). The CDR3 has 16 amino acids. The chain's CDR3 is CASSLSGGVWQNGYTF. Written as DNA, the CDR3 is TGTGCCAGCAGCTTAAGCGGGGGAGTCTGGCAAAATGGCTACACCTTC.

The genes are TRBV23-1 and TRBJ1-6; 9 nucleotides match TRBD1. TRBV23-1 is marked as an open reading frame, function uncertain. The CDR3 loop spans 20 amino acids. Losses at the gene ends were 3 bases for V and 3 bases for J; bases not matched to a gene: 15. The CDR3 bases are TGCGCCAGCAGTCACCCACCACCCGACAGGGGGGGAAGCTATAATTCACCCCTCCACTTT. This encodes CASSHPPPDRGGSYNSPLHF.

This clonotype was counted between two and nine times. This chain connects TRBV20-1 to TRBJ1-2; 7 positions agree with TRBD1. This CDR3 region has 15 residues. With 1 base clipped from V and 4 bases from J, the junction kept 9 bases outside the gene matches. Germline CDR1 is DFQATT and CDR2 is SNEGSKA (reference sequence). CDR3 coding DNA: TGCAGTGCTAGAGCGATAGGACAGGCCCGCTATGGCTACACCTTC. Its protein is CSARAIGQARYGYTF.

V and J are TRBV19 and TRBJ1-1; D is undetermined. Germline CDR1 LNHDA, CDR2 SQIVND (reference sequence). Trimming took 0 bases from V and 1 from J, leaving 6 bases between them. The CDR3 extends over 14 amino acids. The CDR3 loop reads CASSIDTGNTEAFF. CDR3 in DNA: TGTGCCAGTAGTATAGATACCGGGAACACTGAAGCTTTCTTT.

The chain joins TRBV2 to TRBJ2-7; 9 bases align to TRBD1. The J segment lost 6 bases and the V segment lost 6 bases, leaving 9 bases of the junction unmatched. CDR3 length equals 14 residues. CDR1 is SNHLY and CDR2 is FYNNEI in the germline V gene. CDR3 in amino acids: CASRAGQGISEQYF. CDR3 in DNA: TGTGCCAGCAGGGCAGGACAGGGGATTTCCGAGCAGTACTTC.

The chain is built from TRBV20-1 and TRBJ2-3; 11 bases fit TRBD2. This CDR3 has 19 residues. Trimming cost V 5 bases and J 2 bases; bases outside gene matches: 18. Germline V gene lookup returns CDR1 DFQATT and CDR2 SNEGSKA (reference sequence). CDR3 DNA sequence: TGCAGTGCTGGGGGAACTAGCGGGGGTGGGGGCTTAAACACAGATACGCAGTATTTT. Amino acid sequence: CSAGGTSGGGGLNTDTQYF.

CDR3 sequence reads: CASTSGRMNTEAFF. CDR3 DNA: TGTGCCAGCACCTCAGGACGGATGAACACTGAAGCTTTCTTT. The chain combines TRBV6-2 or TRBV6-3 with TRBJ1-1; D call uncertain. Trimming removed 7 bases at V and 0 bases at J, with 12 bases between. The germline V gene has CDR1 MNHEY and CDR2 SVGEGT. The CDR3 runs 14 residues.

This clonotype turned up a few times. The J gene is TRBJ1-1, the V gene TRBV27, with D unclear. This CDR3 spans 13 amino acids. V was pared by 6 bases and J by 1 base, with 9 bases between. CDR1 MNHEY and CDR2 SMNVEV come from the germline V gene (reference sequence). The CDR3 is CASRRAGNTEAFF. The CDR3 DNA is TGTGCCAGCAGGAGGGCAGGGAACACTGAAGCTTTCTTT.

This chain uses TRBV7-2 with TRBJ2-1, with 8 bases fitting TRBD2. In germline, CDR1 is SGHTA, CDR2 FQGNSA. J was trimmed by 10 bases and V by 1 base; bases with no gene match: 9. The CDR3 sequence is 15 residues long. CDR3 amino acids: CASSLEVSGGREQFF. The CDR3 nucleotides are TGTGCCAGCAGCTTAGAAGTGTCGGGGGGGAGGGAGCAGTTCTTC. Using reference TRBV7-2 and TRBJ2-1 for the parts outside the CDR3, the full variable domain is GAGVSQSPSNKVTEKGKDVELRCDPISGHTALYWYRQSLGQGLEFLIYFQGNSAPDKSGLPSDRFSAERTGGSVSTLTIQRTQQEDSAVYLCASSLEVSGGREQFFGPGTRLTVL.

V is TRBV27 and J is TRBJ1-2, with D possibly TRBD1 on 5 matching bases. CDR1 is MNHEY and CDR2 is SMNVEV in the germline V gene (reference sequence). The CDR3 loop spans 13 amino acids. The germline V and J ends were trimmed by 5 bases and 8 bases, with 15 bases remaining between them. The CDR3 DNA follows: TGTGCCAGCAGTGGCAGGGTAGGAGGAGGCTACACCTTC. Translation gives CASSGRVGGGYTF.

This clonotype appeared once. The chain uses TRBV28 and TRBJ2-7, with 16 bases fitting TRBD2. Per the germline V gene, CDR1 is MDHEN and CDR2 is SYDVKM. There are 18 residues in the CDR3. After removal of 5 bases from V and 5 bases from J, the junction contained 12 bases not matched to a gene. CDR3 sequence: CASSPAGTSGRAGHEQYF. The CDR3 region has the DNA TGTGCCAGCAGTCCAGCCGGGACTAGCGGGAGGGCCGGGCACGAGCAGTACTTC.